The 30 T cell receptor beta chains below were found in one sample sequenced in a study of cytomegalovirus exposure and HLA in healthy donors. The study ran its PCR with 60 Vbeta and 13 Jbeta primers. The table came from immunoSEQ multiplex PCR; TCRdb's copy has only in-frame clones and leaves some out. The sample yields some 150,000 clones, under 85% seen once. The source material was PBMCs. The receptors shown here come from a human donor in good health.

The rearrangement joins TRBV5-8 to TRBJ2-5, with D maybe TRBD2 (5 bases). The CDR3 contains 13 residues. Germline values: CDR1 SGHTS, CDR2 YDEGEE. Deletions cut 1 base from V and 13 bases from J, with 17 bases between. The CDR3 loop reads CASSLRALGDRYF. Written as DNA, the CDR3 is TGTGCCAGCAGCTTGCGCGCGCTGGGAGACCGGTACTTC.

This clone was counted only a few times. The chain uses TRBV10-3 and TRBJ1-2; 9 nucleotides agree with TRBD1. After removal of 10 bases from V and 6 bases from J, the junction contained 15 bases not matched to a gene. Germline V CDR1 and CDR2: ENHRY, SYGVKD. The CDR3 contains 15 residues. The chain's CDR3 is CATHLTGGASNGYTF. The CDR3 DNA reads as TGTGCCACCCACCTCACAGGGGGCGCGTCTAATGGCTACACCTTC.

V is TRBV2 and J is TRBJ2-1; TRBD1 aligns across 9 bases. The CDR3 length is 14 residues. CDR1 is SNHLY and CDR2 is FYNNEI in the germline V gene. The trim removed 6 bases at V and 2 bases at J, leaving 2 bases unmatched. CDR3: CASRGQGTYNEQFF. CDR3 nucleotides: TGTGCCAGCAGGGGACAGGGTACCTACAATGAGCAGTTCTTC.

J is TRBJ2-7 and V is TRBV6-5; TRBD1 agrees at 12 bases. The CDR3 contains 15 residues. J was trimmed by 3 bases and V by 2 bases; bases with no gene match: 2. CDR1 is MNHEY, CDR2 SVGAGI, per germline. This CDR3 reads CASSYGTGGGYEQYF. DNA of the CDR3: TGTGCCAGCAGTTACGGGACAGGGGGCGGCTACGAGCAGTACTTC.

This clone was observed a single time. The gene calls are TRBV2 and TRBJ1-1; D may be TRBD1 (6 bases). Trimming removed 5 bases at V and 4 bases at J, with 11 bases between. The CDR3 runs to 13 residues. Germline V CDR1 and CDR2: SNHLY, FYNNEI. CDR3 sequence reads: CASSSLGGTEAFF. CDR3 sequence (DNA): TGTGCCAGCAGTTCCTTAGGGGGCACTGAAGCTTTCTTT.

The rearrangement uses TRBV11-2 and TRBJ1-5; D is perhaps TRBD1 (5 bases). The CDR3 is 13 amino acids. Trimming pared 6 bases from V and 4 bases from J, leaving 10 bases between. In germline, CDR1 is SGHAT, CDR2 FQNNGV. In nucleotides, the CDR3 is TGTGCCAGCAGTACAGGACCTAATCAGCCCCAGCATTTT. Encoded protein: CASSTGPNQPQHF.

This sequence joins TRBV6-5 and TRBJ1-5; D is uncertain. V shed 4 bases and J shed 1 base, with 5 bases lying between them. Germline V gene data show CDR1 as MNHEY and CDR2 as SVGAGI. This CDR3 is built from 13 residues. CDR3 nucleotides: TGTGCCAGCAGTTCAGCGAGCAATCAGCCCCAGCATTTT. It specifies CASSSASNQPQHF.

V and J are TRBV14 and TRBJ2-5; possibly TRBD2 for D (6 bases). From germline, CDR1 is SGHDN and CDR2 FVKESK. The CDR3 consists of 15 residues. V was cut by 7 bases and J by 4 bases, with 19 bases left in between. This chain's CDR3 is CASTALGTSVETQYF. The CDR3 DNA follows: TGTGCCAGCACTGCCTTAGGGACTTCTGTAGAGACCCAGTACTTC.

This rearrangement joins TRBV10-3 to TRBJ1-1, with D maybe TRBD1 (6 bases). The CDR3 extends over 12 amino acids. CDR1 is ENHRY and CDR2 is SYGVKD in the germline V gene. Trimming took 8 bases from V and 6 from J, leaving 13 bases between them. The CDR3: CAIGGQSAEAFF. As DNA, the CDR3 is TGTGCCATCGGCGGACAGTCGGCTGAAGCTTTCTTT.

In this sample, this clone turned up a few times. The rearrangement joins TRBV19 to TRBJ1-2; 8 nucleotides line up with TRBD1. The J segment lost 8 bases and the V segment lost 5 bases, leaving 7 bases of the junction unmatched. The CDR3 runs to 13 residues. Per the germline V gene, CDR1 is LNHDA and CDR2 is SQIVND (reference sequence). This chain's CDR3 is CASSSLRDRGYTF. The DNA for the CDR3 is TGTGCCAGTAGTTCCCTCCGGGACAGGGGCTACACCTTC.

This rearrangement joins TRBV2 to TRBJ1-2; TRBD1 matches at 7 bases. Germline CDR1 SNHLY, CDR2 FYNNEI. The CDR3 is 14 amino acids. The V segment lost 4 bases and the J segment 2 bases; nucleotides outside the gene matches: 4. CDR3 region: CASSVLQGNYGYTF. In DNA form, the CDR3 reads TGTGCCAGCAGTGTACTACAGGGGAACTATGGCTACACCTTC.

This chain joins TRBV6-1 and TRBJ2-7, with D possibly being TRBD1 (5 bases). The V end lost 6 bases, the J end lost 6 bases, and 12 bases lay between the germline ends. Germline CDR1 reads MNHNS; CDR2 reads SASEGT. The CDR3 consists of 12 residues. CDR3 nucleotide sequence: TGTGCCAGCAGCCCCAGGGTCCCCGAGCAGTACTTC. Protein product: CASSPRVPEQYF.

The DNA for the CDR3 is TGTGCCAGCTCACCACCTACGACAGGGGAGGGCTACACCTTC. Translation: CASSPPTTGEGYTF. The V and J genes are TRBV18 and TRBJ1-2; 8 nucleotides align to TRBD1. The germline V gene has CDR1 KGHSH and CDR2 LQKENI. The V and J ends lost 0 bases and 8 bases, in that order; junction bases with no gene match: 5. The length of the CDR3 is 14 residues.

V and J are TRBV2 and TRBJ2-5, with 13 bases lining up with TRBD2. The CDR3 totals 16 residues. CDR1 is SNHLY and CDR2 is FYNNEI in the germline V gene. V shed 0 bases and J 5 bases; nucleotides not matched to a gene: 3. CDR3 region: CASSEAQGLAGETQYF. The CDR3 DNA is TGTGCCAGCAGTGAAGCGCAGGGACTAGCGGGGGAGACCCAGTACTTC.

This chain links TRBV15 with TRBJ2-7; TRBD2 is a possible D gene (5 bases). The length of the CDR3 is 16 residues. The V and J ends lost 1 base and 6 bases respectively, with 19 bases between them. Germline loops: CDR1 LNHNV, CDR2 YYDKDF (reference sequence). The CDR3 bases are TGTGCCACCAGCAGAGCCGGGAAAAACCTGGGGTTCGAGCAGTACTTC. Protein sequence: CATSRAGKNLGFEQYF.

The chain combines TRBV19 with TRBJ1-6, with D uncertain. The CDR3 contains 15 residues. Germline CDR1 and CDR2: LNHDA and SQIVND (reference sequence). The V end lost 1 base, the J end lost 0 bases, and 4 bases lay between the germline ends. CDR3 region: CASSIGGSYNSPLHF. CDR3 sequence (DNA): TGTGCCAGTAGTATAGGCGGCTCCTATAATTCACCCCTCCACTTT.

CDR3 bases: TGCGCCAGCAGCTTCGGGACACACACCGGGGAGCTGTTTTTT. Translation: CASSFGTHTGELFF. V and J are TRBV5-1 and TRBJ2-2, with D possibly matching TRBD1 (6 bases). Germline CDR1 SGHRS, CDR2 YFSETQ. The CDR3 is made up of 14 amino acids. Deletions cut 2 bases from V and 3 bases from J, with 8 bases between.

The chain uses TRBV6-6 and TRBJ1-6, with D possibly matching TRBD1 (6 bases). The CDR3 covers 15 residues. V was clipped by 5 bases and J by 4 bases, with 12 bases between them. Germline CDR1 MNHNY, CDR2 SVGAGI (reference sequence). CDR3 sequence reads: CASSGGQLYNSPLHF. For the CDR3, the DNA is TGTGCCAGCAGTGGAGGACAGTTGTATAATTCACCCCTCCACTTT.

This sequence joins TRBV4-1 and TRBJ1-3; 12 positions agree with TRBD1. This CDR3 is 16 amino acids long. Trimming took 3 bases from V and 2 from J; bases not matched to a gene: 2. CDR1 is MGHRA and CDR2 is YSYEKL in the germline V gene. CDR3 coding DNA: TGCGCCAGCAGCCAGGGACAGGGGGCTCCTGGAAACACCATATATTTT. Its protein is CASSQGQGAPGNTIYF.

The V gene is TRBV7-9, the J gene TRBJ1-1; 9 positions agree with TRBD1. V was pared by 3 bases and J by 6 bases, with 5 bases of the junction left unmatched. There are 14 residues in the CDR3. CDR1 SEHNR and CDR2 FQNEAQ come from the germline V gene (reference sequence). CDR3 protein: CASSLAQGASEAFF. DNA for the CDR3: TGTGCCAGCAGCTTGGCACAGGGGGCCTCTGAAGCTTTCTTT.

The chain couples TRBV5-1 to TRBJ1-2; D gene ambiguous. This CDR3 comprises 14 residues. CDR1 is SGHRS and CDR2 is YFSETQ in the germline V gene. Trimming stripped 0 bases from V and 2 bases from J, with 8 bases between. The CDR3: CASSLEPGNYGYTF. The CDR3 DNA reads as TGCGCCAGCAGCTTGGAACCCGGGAACTATGGCTACACCTTC.

J is TRBJ2-1 and V is TRBV4-1, with TRBD2 matching over 16 bases. Trimming removed 4 bases from V and 10 bases from J; junction bases left unmatched: 4. The CDR3 totals 15 residues. Germline loops: CDR1 MGHRA, CDR2 YSYEKL. CDR3 DNA: TGCGCCAGCAGCCCGGGACTAGCGGGGGGGCCGGAGCAGTTCTTC. It translates to CASSPGLAGGPEQFF.

The V and J genes are TRBV4-1 and TRBJ1-1, with 8 bases identical to TRBD1. This CDR3 is 16 amino acids long. CDR1 and CDR2 (germline): MGHRA, YSYEKL. The ends lost 1 base at V and 3 bases at J; junction bases unmatched: 7. As DNA, the CDR3 is TGCGCCAGCAGCCAAGTTCAGGGGGCGGGGGACACTGAAGCTTTCTTT. It specifies CASSQVQGAGDTEAFF.

The chain links TRBV28 to TRBJ1-1; D unresolved. Trimming removed 2 bases at V and 4 bases at J, with 8 bases between. CDR1 is MDHEN, CDR2 SYDVKM, per germline. CDR3 length: 13 residues. As DNA, the CDR3 is TGTGCCAGCAGTTTACTTGGCGGCACTGAAGCTTTCTTT. Its protein product is CASSLLGGTEAFF. Complete variable domain (other parts from reference TRBV28 and TRBJ1-1): DVKVTQSSRYLVKRTGEKVFLECVQDMDHENMFWYRQDPGLGLRLIYFSYDVKMKEKGDIPEGYSVSREKKERFSLILESASTNQTSMYLCASSLLGGTEAFFGQGTRLTVV.

The CDR3 region is CASSTHSNSPLHF. DNA of the CDR3: TGTGCCAGTAGTACCCACAGTAATTCACCCCTCCACTTT. The rearrangement uses TRBV19 and TRBJ1-6, with unresolved D. Germline CDR1 reads LNHDA; CDR2 reads SQIVND (reference sequence). Trimming stripped 4 bases from V and 6 bases from J, with 7 bases between. The CDR3 sequence is 13 residues long.

This chain uses TRBV5-4 with TRBJ1-4; 7 nucleotides agree with TRBD1. The CDR3 contains 14 residues. The junction had 4 bases not matched to a gene; V was cut back by 0 bases and J by 8 bases. Germline-derived CDR1 and CDR2 are SGHNT and YYREEE (reference sequence). The CDR3 sequence: CASSLDPGQEKLFF. CDR3 DNA: TGTGCCAGCAGCTTGGATCCGGGACAGGAAAAACTGTTTTTT.

V is TRBV2 and J is TRBJ1-2, with unresolved D. The V end was cut by 6 bases, the J end by 7 bases, with 18 bases between. Germline values: CDR1 SNHLY, CDR2 FYNNEI. This CDR3 is built from 14 residues. CDR3 loop: CASSEARSIGGYTF. The CDR3 DNA follows: TGTGCCAGCAGCGAGGCCCGCAGTATCGGTGGCTACACCTTC.

The CDR3 DNA is TGTGCCAGCAGTTCAGGCCAGACGATGAACACCGGGGAGCTGTTTTTT. Amino acid sequence: CASSSGQTMNTGELFF. The chain uses TRBV7-3 and TRBJ2-2; D is ambiguous. Germline V gene lookup returns CDR1 SGHTA and CDR2 FQGTGA. V lost 6 bases and J 1 base, leaving 15 bases between the germline ends. The CDR3 has 16 residues.

V usage is TRBV6-1 and J usage is TRBJ1-2; D ambiguous. CDR1 and CDR2 (germline): MNHNS, SASEGT. There are 12 residues in the CDR3. Trimming cost V 6 bases and J 8 bases, with 13 bases left between them. DNA of the CDR3: TGTGCCAGCAGCTCCCTGAGTCCGGGCTACACCTTC. It codes for CASSSLSPGYTF.

This chain joins TRBV19 and TRBJ2-5; possible D gene TRBD1, 6 bases. The J call may be wrong; the DNA end is better matched by TRBJ2-7. There are 17 residues in the CDR3. The germline V gene has CDR1 LNHDA and CDR2 SQIVND (reference sequence). The CDR3 DNA reads as TGTGCCAGTAGTATAGATCGGACTTCTGGGGGCGGATACGAGCAGTACTTC. Translation gives CASSIDRTSGGGYEQYF.